The clone carrying this T cell receptor beta chain appeared many times. Beta-chain TCR CDR3 regions were amplified from RNA transcripts. RT-PCR was first run with HTBI primers, then multiplex PCR in a second round. MiXCR was run by TCRdb on the multiplex PCR reads, yielding one entry per CDR3 protein. This table has some 160,000 distinct CDR3 sequences, 30% to 45% appearing once. The sample originates from a study of Graves' ophthalmopathy and Graves' hyperthyroidism. This CDR3 spans 13 amino acids. Trimming took off 9 bases at V and 3 bases at J, with 15 bases between the two ends. Germline CDR1 and CDR2: LNHNV and YYDKDF (reference sequence).

The chain employs TRBV15 and TRBJ2-7; D may correspond to TRBD1 or TRBD2 (5 bases each). This clonotype originated in a young man with Graves' ophthalmopathy. Sequenced material: peripheral blood. The CDR3 DNA is TGTGCCACAGCAGGGACGTACAACTACGAGCAGTACTTC. Translation: CATAGTYNYEQYF. Complete variable domain (other parts from reference TRBV15 and TRBJ2-7): DAMVIQNPRYQVTQFGKPVTLSCSQTLNHNVMYWYQQKSSQAPKLLFHYYDKDFNNEADTPDNFQSRRPNTSFCFLDIRSPGLGDTAMYLCATAGTYNYEQYFGPGTRLTVT.